The 22 T cell receptor beta chains reported below all come from one sample, sequenced in a study of PD-1 blockade in classical Hodgkin lymphoma. The table came from immunoSEQ multiplex PCR; TCRdb's copy has only in-frame clones and leaves some out. This table holds 20,000 to 25,000 clones, approximately 80% found once. The time point was: cycle 4 day 1 (C4D1), after five to seven weeks of nivolumab. Following autologous stem cell transplantation, relapse occurred in every patient, and exposure to brentuximab vedotin varied. The sequencing used peripheral blood mononuclear cells (PBMCs), collected before the fourth cycle of nivolumab. Every receptor here comes from a human donor with classical Hodgkin lymphoma.

J is TRBJ2-5 and V is TRBV2; D remains ambiguous. Germline V gives CDR1 SNHLY, CDR2 FYNNEI. Deletions cut 6 bases from V and 7 bases from J, with 12 bases between. The CDR3 is 12 amino acids. The CDR3 nucleotides read TGTGCCAGCAGAGTTCAAACTGGGACCCAGTACTTC. Translated: CASRVQTGTQYF.

The chain joins TRBV27 to TRBJ2-3; no definite D call. The V end was cut by 3 bases, the J end by 2 bases, with 9 bases between. CDR1 MNHEY and CDR2 SMNVEV come from the germline V gene (reference sequence). This CDR3 has 14 residues. DNA for the CDR3: TGTGCCAGCAGTTTTACAAGACCCACAGATACGCAGTATTTT. Protein sequence: CASSFTRPTDTQYF.

The chain recombines TRBV6-1 with TRBJ2-1; D remains ambiguous. This CDR3 contains 14 residues. Trimming stripped 8 bases from V and 5 bases from J, with 16 bases between. Germline-derived CDR1 and CDR2 are MNHNS and SASEGT. CDR3 amino acids: CASFETARDNEQFF. The CDR3 coding sequence is TGTGCCAGCTTCGAGACGGCGCGAGACAATGAGCAGTTCTTC.

The CDR3 nucleotides are TGTGCCAGCAGCCGCCTGGGGCGAAGCAATCAGCCCCAGCATTTT. Encoded protein: CASSRLGRSNQPQHF. The genes are TRBV28 and TRBJ1-5, with a weak D call TRBD1 (5 bases). The V end lost 6 bases, the J end lost 1 base, and 13 bases lay between the germline ends. Germline values: CDR1 MDHEN, CDR2 SYDVKM. CDR3 size: 15 residues.

This sequence joins TRBV27 and TRBJ2-7; D remains unclear. This CDR3 region has 14 residues. Between the trimmed V and J ends, which lost 7 bases and 0 bases, there was a span of 13 bases. Germline values: CDR1 MNHEY, CDR2 SMNVEV (reference sequence). CDR3 amino acids: CASKGQASSYEQYF. The CDR3 bases are TGTGCCAGCAAAGGGCAGGCAAGCTCCTACGAGCAGTACTTC.

This sequence joins TRBV18 and TRBJ1-1; a weak D match, TRBD1 (5 bases). CDR1 and CDR2 from the germline V gene are KGHSH and LQKENI. The germline V and J ends were trimmed by 3 bases and 3 bases, with 17 bases remaining between them. The CDR3 totals 16 residues. The CDR3 loop reads CASSPGGSAEDTEAFF. The DNA of the CDR3 is TGTGCCAGCTCACCCGGGGGAAGTGCGGAGGACACTGAAGCTTTCTTT.

The chain combines TRBV5-1 with TRBJ1-3; 8 bases align to TRBD1. The V gene's germline CDR1 is SGHRS and CDR2 YFSETQ. The CDR3 has 15 amino acids. V lost 0 bases and J lost 4; bases outside the gene matches: 3. The CDR3 region is CASSLGRTGGNTIYF. CDR3 DNA: TGCGCCAGCAGCTTGGGACGGACAGGGGGAAACACCATATATTTT. The full variable domain, its missing parts supplied by reference TRBV5-1 and TRBJ1-3, is KAGVTQTPRYLIKTRGQQVTLSCSPISGHRSVSWYQQTPGQGLQFLFEYFSETQRNKGNFPGRFSGRQFSNSRSEMNVSTLELGDSALYLCASSLGRTGGNTIYFGEGSWLTVV.

The chain employs TRBV9 and TRBJ1-1; perhaps TRBD1 as D (6 bases). Trimming cost V 2 bases and J 1 base, with 9 bases left between them. The germline V gene has CDR1 SGDLS and CDR2 YYNGEE. This CDR3 has 14 amino acids. The CDR3 protein is CASSVEGENTEAFF. Here the CDR3 DNA reads TGTGCCAGCAGCGTTGAGGGGGAGAACACTGAAGCTTTCTTT.

This rearrangement joins TRBV7-6 to TRBJ1-2, with D possibly being TRBD1 (5 bases). The length of the CDR3 is 15 residues. V was pared by 2 bases and J by 7 bases, with 17 bases between. From germline, CDR1 is SGHVS and CDR2 FNYEAQ. DNA of the CDR3: TGTGCCAGCAGCTTATCCGGGGACTGGGGGTCTGGCTACACCTTC. Translated: CASSLSGDWGSGYTF.

V gene TRBV9 combines with J gene TRBJ2-2; no definite D call. There are 16 residues in the CDR3. V shed 2 bases and J shed 0 bases, with 11 bases lying between them. The germline gives CDR1 SGDLS, CDR2 YYNGEE. The CDR3 coding sequence is TGTGCCAGCAGCGTGAGGTCACAATCGAACACCGGGGAGCTGTTTTTT. Translating it yields CASSVRSQSNTGELFF.

V gene TRBV11-2 combines with J gene TRBJ2-1; 7 bases fit TRBD1. Germline assignment: CDR1 SGHAT and CDR2 FQNNGV. V gave up 3 bases and J gave up 6 bases; unmatched junction bases: 2. The CDR3 spans 13 residues. CDR3 region: CASSLDRPNEQFF. The CDR3 nucleotides read TGTGCCAGCAGCTTGGACAGGCCCAATGAGCAGTTCTTC.

The chain combines TRBV5-6 with TRBJ1-4, with unresolved D. The CDR3 is 17 amino acids. CDR1 and CDR2 from the germline V gene are SGHDT and YYEEEE. V was cut by 2 bases and J by 6 bases, with 20 bases left in between. The CDR3 nucleotides read TGTGCCAGCAGCTTCTGGTTCCCAGGACGATCGGATGAAAAACTGTTTTTT. Its protein is CASSFWFPGRSDEKLFF.

The chain couples TRBV2 to TRBJ1-1; a weak D match, TRBD1 (5 bases). The CDR3 sequence is 14 residues long. V lost 10 bases, J lost 0 bases, and 15 bases lay in between. Germline V gene sequence: CDR1 SNHLY, CDR2 FYNNEI. CDR3 DNA sequence: TGTGCCACCACGACAGTTGGCGTGAACACTGAAGCTTTCTTT. Its translation: CATTTVGVNTEAFF.

This chain uses TRBV19 with TRBJ2-7; TRBD2 might be the D (6 bases). V lost 4 bases to trimming and J lost 7 bases, with 17 bases between them. Germline values: CDR1 LNHDA, CDR2 SQIVND (reference sequence). The CDR3 totals 14 residues. The CDR3 DNA reads TGTGCCAGTAGTACCTCGGGACTCATGAGGGAGCAGTACTTC. Its translation: CASSTSGLMREQYF.

This sequence joins TRBV18 and TRBJ2-6, with 11 bases fitting TRBD1. Trimming cost V 5 bases and J 3 bases; bases outside gene matches: 6. The CDR3 spans 17 residues. Per germline, CDR1 KGHSH and CDR2 LQKENI. Here the CDR3 DNA reads TGTGCCAGCTCAGACCGGACAGGGGGCTTTGGGGCCAACGTCCTGACTTTC. This encodes CASSDRTGGFGANVLTF.

The rearrangement joins TRBV7-9 to TRBJ2-3; D could derive from TRBD1 or TRBD2 (5 bases each). CDR3 length: 17 residues. Trimming took off 2 bases at V and 4 bases at J, with 19 bases between the two ends. Germline V gene data show CDR1 as SEHNR and CDR2 as FQNEAQ (reference sequence). The CDR3 DNA reads as TGTGCCAGCAGCTTATTGTTGCCCGTTCAGGGAGCAGATACGCAGTATTTT. Its translation is CASSLLLPVQGADTQYF.

The chain couples TRBV27 to TRBJ2-7; 12 positions agree with TRBD1. The CDR3 extends over 16 amino acids. Losses at the gene ends were 6 bases for V and 9 bases for J; bases not matched to a gene: 15. Germline CDR1 reads MNHEY; CDR2 reads SMNVEV (reference sequence). The CDR3 DNA is TGTGCCAGCAGCTTCTGGGGACAGGGGGCTTCAGACGGGCAGTACTTC. Translation: CASSFWGQGASDGQYF.

The chain carries TRBV7-9 and TRBJ1-2; D remains unclear. Trimming removed 3 bases from V and 8 bases from J, with 13 bases in between. From germline, CDR1 is SEHNR and CDR2 FQNEAQ (reference sequence). The CDR3 sequence is 13 residues long. CDR3 nucleotides: TGTGCCAGCAGCTTCGGGATACAGAGGGGCTACACCTTC. This gives the protein CASSFGIQRGYTF.

V and J are TRBV27 and TRBJ2-2; D is uncertain. V lost 8 bases, J lost 0 bases, and 19 bases lay in between. CDR3 length: 17 residues. Per the germline V gene, CDR1 is MNHEY and CDR2 is SMNVEV (reference sequence). The CDR3 region has the DNA TGTGCCAGCTCCTTATACGTCGGGCAAGCGAACACCGGGGAGCTGTTTTTT. Encoded protein: CASSLYVGQANTGELFF.

This chain connects TRBV18 to TRBJ2-7; a weak D match, TRBD1 (6 bases). CDR1 is KGHSH and CDR2 is LQKENI in the germline V gene. Trimming took 4 bases from V and 5 from J, leaving 12 bases between them. This CDR3 region has 13 residues. The CDR3: CASSRQQGNEQYF. The CDR3 DNA follows: TGTGCCAGCTCACGACAACAGGGTAACGAGCAGTACTTC. Full variable domain (rest looked up from reference TRBV18 and TRBJ2-7): NAGVMQNPRHLVRRRGQEARLRCSPMKGHSHVYWYRQLPEEGLKFMVYLQKENIIDESGMPKERFSAEFPKEGPSILRIQQVVRGDSAAYFCASSRQQGNEQYFGPGTRLTVT.

On this clone itself: Other DNA sequences within the sample encode an identical CDR3. The V gene is TRBV5-1, the J gene TRBJ1-1, with a tentative D call TRBD1 (5 bases). Germline lookup yields CDR1 SGHRS and CDR2 YFSETQ. V was clipped by 3 bases and J by 1 base, with 7 bases between them. CDR3 length equals 13 residues. The CDR3 loop reads CASSSQGNTEAFF. CDR3 bases: TGCGCCAGCAGCTCGCAGGGGAACACTGAAGCTTTCTTT.

The gene calls are TRBV2 and TRBJ2-4; D call uncertain. This CDR3 contains 14 residues. Per the germline V gene, CDR1 is SNHLY and CDR2 is FYNNEI. With 3 bases removed from V and 7 bases from J, the gap between germline ends came to 13 bases. CDR3 amino acids: CASSDSTKLNIQYF. CDR3 DNA sequence: TGTGCCAGCAGTGACAGTACAAAACTTAACATTCAGTACTTC.